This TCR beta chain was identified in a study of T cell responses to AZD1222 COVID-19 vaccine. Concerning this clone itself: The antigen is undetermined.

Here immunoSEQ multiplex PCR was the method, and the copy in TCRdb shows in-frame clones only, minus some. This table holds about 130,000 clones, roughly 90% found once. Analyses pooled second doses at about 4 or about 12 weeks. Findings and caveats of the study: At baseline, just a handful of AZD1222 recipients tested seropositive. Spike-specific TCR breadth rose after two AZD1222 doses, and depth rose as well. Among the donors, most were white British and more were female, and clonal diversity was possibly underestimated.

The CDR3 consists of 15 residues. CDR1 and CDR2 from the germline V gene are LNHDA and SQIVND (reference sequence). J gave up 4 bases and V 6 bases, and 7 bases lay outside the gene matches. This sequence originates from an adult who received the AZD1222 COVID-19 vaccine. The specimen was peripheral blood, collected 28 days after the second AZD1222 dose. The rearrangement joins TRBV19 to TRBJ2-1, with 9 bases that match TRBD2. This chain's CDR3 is CASRVTSGSYNEQFF. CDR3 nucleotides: TGTGCCAGTAGAGTAACTAGCGGGTCTTACAATGAGCAGTTCTTC.